The entry that follows covers one TCR beta chain sequence. The entry originates in a study of blood T cell repertoires in COVID-19. Whole-study context: The samples span acute and convalescent COVID-19 from the United States, Italy and Spain. Sample material is recorded as cDNA or gDNA derived from T cells, B-cell-depleted T cells, or PBMCs.

The authors' processing: Estimation of nucleated cell counts was performed using reference gene primer amplification. Libraries were prepared by immunoSEQ multiplex PCR; TCRdb keeps only in-frame clonotypes and omits some of them. That table gives V, J and clone size, and the DNA gave D and trimming. The data show 350,000 or so clones, with 83% seen just once and just under 3% held by the top ten. The sequenced material came from peripheral blood. The receptor comes from a man younger than 40 with active or convalescent COVID-19.

CDR3 residues: CASGNSYRGQSSAQHF. The DNA for the CDR3 is TGTGCTAGTGGGAACTCCTACAGGGGGCAATCTTCTGCCCAGCATTTT. This chain uses TRBV12-5 with TRBJ1-5; TRBD1 matches at 9 bases. Germline V gives CDR1 LGHNT, CDR2 FRNRAP. V dropped 6 bases and J dropped 11; count of bases not matched to a gene: 17. This CDR3 contains 16 residues.